A single sample is the source of the 7 T cell receptor beta chains below, sequenced in a study of identical twins. TCRdb re-derived calls from the 5' RACE reads in MiXCR, one entry per CDR3 protein. The table has 1,800,000 or so distinct CDR3 sequences, around 29% seen once; the top ten hold about 0.27%. Sequenced sample: cord blood. These receptors were taken from a newborn girl in good health.

There are many counts of this clonotype. The chain is built from TRBV5-1 and TRBJ2-7; D ambiguous. Trimming shortened V by 6 bases and J by 3 bases, and 7 bases separated the two germline ends. Germline V gene sequence: CDR1 SGHRS, CDR2 YFSETQ. The CDR3 runs to 11 residues. The CDR3 spells CASMSGYEQYF. CDR3 coding DNA: TGCGCCAGCATGTCAGGCTACGAGCAGTACTTC.

This chain joins TRBV6-6 and TRBJ1-6; unclear D gene. The CDR3 consists of 14 residues. Trimming removed 2 bases from V and 7 bases from J, with 9 bases in between. CDR1 MNHNY and CDR2 SVGAGI come from the germline V gene (reference sequence). The CDR3 DNA reads TGTGCCAGCAGTTACCAGTTAGAGAATTCACCCCTCCACTTT. Protein sequence: CASSYQLENSPLHF.

This chain connects TRBV5-1 to TRBJ1-2; 7 bases are shared with TRBD1. V lost 4 bases, J lost 8 bases, and 8 bases stayed unmatched. Germline CDR1 reads SGHRS; CDR2 reads YFSETQ. The length of the CDR3 is 13 residues. The CDR3 DNA sequence: TGCGCCAGCAGCGCTACAGGGGTCGGGGGCTACACCTTC. This gives the protein CASSATGVGGYTF.

This clonotype has a handful of counts. This chain links TRBV10-3 with TRBJ1-4; 12 bases align to TRBD1. Looked up from germline, CDR1 is ENHRY and CDR2 is SYGVKD. CDR3 length: 15 residues. V lost 6 bases, J lost 10 bases, and 9 bases stayed unmatched. The CDR3 loop is CAISSRDRGPGKLFF. CDR3 sequence (DNA): TGTGCCATCAGCTCCAGGGACAGGGGGCCAGGAAAACTGTTTTTT.

The gene calls are TRBV20-1 and TRBJ1-5; 7 nucleotides align to TRBD1. Germline lookup yields CDR1 DFQATT and CDR2 SNEGSKA (reference sequence). The CDR3 sequence is 13 residues long. V was clipped by 4 bases and J by 7 bases; unmatched bases: 7. CDR3 loop: CSAKNRGGQPQHF. DNA of the CDR3: TGCAGTGCTAAGAACAGGGGTGGCCAGCCCCAGCATTTT.

This chain links TRBV20-1 with TRBJ2-2; D is possibly TRBD2 (6 bases). This CDR3 spans 14 amino acids. V dropped 1 base and J dropped 5 bases, with 11 bases sitting between them. CDR1 and CDR2 (germline): DFQATT, SNEGSKA (reference sequence). CDR3 DNA: TGCAGTGCTAGAGGGACGGGGAGGACCGGGGAGCTGTTTTTT. Translation gives CSARGTGRTGELFF.

V is TRBV27 and J is TRBJ2-3, with D maybe TRBD2 (6 bases). Germline-derived CDR1 and CDR2 are MNHEY and SMNVEV (reference sequence). The V end lost 3 bases, the J end lost 5 bases, and 9 bases lay between the germline ends. This CDR3 comprises 13 residues. CDR3 amino acids: CASSFPGVDTQYF. The CDR3 nucleotides read TGTGCCAGCAGTTTTCCGGGAGTAGATACGCAGTATTTT.